This T cell receptor beta chain was recorded in a study of identical twins. This clonotype was detected only a few times. The antigen remains undetermined. Study results and limitations: The same donors were not followed; conclusions instead depended on cross-sectional statistical analysis. Insertions were fewer in abundant cord blood beta clonotypes, whereas memory repertoires showed none of this pattern.

A universal primer site was created by template switching, with the cDNA bearing unique molecular identifiers. TCRdb passed the 5' RACE reads through MiXCR, listing each CDR3 protein once. This table holds hundreds of thousands of distinct CDR3 sequences, 6.5% to 9.5% found once. This CDR3 region has 13 residues. With 8 bases clipped from V and 4 bases from J, the junction kept 8 bases outside the gene matches. Germline V gene lookup returns CDR1 ENHRY and CDR2 SYGVKD. The sample also formed part of further work on yellow fever vaccine responses in identical twins.

The sequencing input was memory (CD45RO+) T cells sorted from blood. This chain connects TRBV10-3 to TRBJ2-7; 7 bases are a match to TRBD1. This clonotype originated in a woman in her late teens or twenties in good health. DNA for the CDR3: TGTGCCATCCGGCAGGGGGTACCTTACGAGCAGTACTTC. Its protein product is CAIRQGVPYEQYF.